This is a list of T cell receptor beta chains from one sample in a study of blood T cell repertoires in COVID-19. Here immunoSEQ multiplex PCR was the method, and the copy in TCRdb shows in-frame clones only, minus some. Seen here are under 300,000 clones, 75% to 90% observed once, and the top ten hold roughly 4.5%. The specimen sequenced was peripheral blood. These receptor sequences come from a woman in her thirties or forties who had recovered from COVID-19. The CDR3 runs from the conserved cysteine through the conserved F or W. The D gene is left open where the match is weak. Clone size is stated in some rows and not others, as once, few, many or a class when expanded.

clone size	D gene	V gene	J gene	CDR3 protein	CDR3 DNA
NA	TRBD1	TRBV6-6	TRBJ1-6	CASSQTRGRAQNSPLHF	TGTGCCAGCAGTCAAACCAGGGGGCGCGCGCAGAATTCACCCCTCCACTTT
NA	NA	TRBV5-5	TRBJ1-2	CASSYIYGYTF	TGTGCCAGCAGCTACATCTATGGCTACACCTTC
NA	NA	TRBV7-2	TRBJ2-3	CASSLALVSDTQYF	TGTGCCAGCAGCTTAGCACTAGTGTCAGATACGCAGTATTTT
NA	TRBD2	TRBV20-1	TRBJ2-3	CSAGGADTQYF	TGCAGCGCGGGGGGGGCAGATACGCAGTATTTT
NA	TRBD1	TRBV2	TRBJ2-3	CASTWDRGSTDTQYF	TGTGCCAGCACTTGGGACAGGGGAAGCACAGATACGCAGTATTTT
NA	TRBD1	TRBV6-5	TRBJ2-5	CASSLVLRGGETQYF	TGTGCCAGCAGTTTGGTTCTACGAGGGGGCGAGACCCAGTACTTC
NA	TRBD1	TRBV10-1	TRBJ1-1	CASRAHRGLYTEAFF	TGCGCCAGCAGGGCCCACAGGGGATTATACACTGAAGCTTTCTTT
NA	NA	TRBV5-4	TRBJ1-5	CASSREPNQPQHF	TGTGCCAGCAGCCGGGAACCTAATCAGCCCCAGCATTTT
few	NA	TRBV7-2	TRBJ1-2	CASSSGHNYGYTF	TGTGCCAGCAGCTCGGGACATAACTATGGCTACACCTTC
NA	NA	TRBV7-7	TRBJ2-2	CASSLGVGVAGELFF	TGTGCCAGCAGCTTAGGTGTGGGCGTGGCCGGGGAGCTGTTTTTT
NA	NA	TRBV7-9	TRBJ2-3	CASSQGTLDTQYF	TGTGCCAGCAGTCAAGGGACTTTAGATACGCAGTATTTT